Presented here are 14 T cell receptor beta chains from one specimen sequenced in a study of cytomegalovirus exposure and HLA in healthy donors (dated by TCRdb to about 2017). The library was made by the immunoSEQ multiplex PCR assay. TCRdb holds this immuneACCESS table with in-frame rearrangements only. Some clones are missing; in checked studies, unresolved V genes explain under half, and the rest has no known cause. For this sample there are more than 85,000 clones; 88% appear just once. The ten largest clones add up to 1.4% to 1.5% of the sample. The specimen was PBMCs. All receptors come from a woman aged 30 to 39 in good health and CMV-seropositive.

V gene TRBV28 combines with J gene TRBJ2-4, with 9 nucleotides matching TRBD1. This CDR3 spans 15 amino acids. Unmatched junction bases numbered 8, after V lost 6 bases and J lost 5 bases. Looked up from germline, CDR1 is MDHEN and CDR2 is SYDVKM. CDR3 protein: CASSTPRDRENIQYF. CDR3 DNA: TGTGCCAGCAGCACCCCCCGGGACAGGGAAAACATTCAGTACTTC.

This chain links TRBV6-1 with TRBJ2-5; 10 bases are a match to TRBD2. The junction had 1 base not matched to a gene; V was cut back by 1 base and J by 2 bases. The CDR3 consists of 15 residues. Germline V CDR1 and CDR2: MNHNS, SASEGT. The CDR3 reads CASSEEAGGQETQYF. DNA for the CDR3: TGTGCCAGCAGTGAAGAAGCGGGGGGGCAAGAGACCCAGTACTTC.

The chain carries TRBV20-1 and TRBJ2-5; TRBD1 matches 8 bases. V was pared by 5 bases and J by 6 bases, with 2 bases of the junction left unmatched. Germline V CDR1 and CDR2: DFQATT, SNEGSKA (reference sequence). This CDR3 has 11 amino acids. The CDR3, as DNA: TGCAGTGCTTACAGGGGGAAGACCCAGTACTTC. This codes for CSAYRGKTQYF.

This clone has just one count. The chain links TRBV9 to TRBJ2-5; 7 bases line up with TRBD2. Per germline, CDR1 SGDLS and CDR2 YYNGEE. This CDR3 contains 14 residues. J lost 1 base, V lost 4 bases, and 4 bases had no gene match. CDR3 bases: TGTGCCAGCAGCTTCAGCGGGACCCAAGAGACCCAGTACTTC. It is translated as CASSFSGTQETQYF.

CDR3 residues: CASSFGPFTEAFF. The CDR3 bases are TGTGCCAGCAGTTTTGGGCCTTTCACTGAAGCTTTCTTT. The gene calls are TRBV27 and TRBJ1-1, with D unclear. V was clipped by 3 bases and J by 4 bases, with 9 bases between them. Germline values: CDR1 MNHEY, CDR2 SMNVEV (reference sequence). The CDR3 length is 13 residues.

CDR3 region: CASSLTGGGNTIYF. CDR3 DNA sequence: TGTGCCAGCAGTTTGACAGGGGGCGGAAACACCATATATTTT. This rearrangement joins TRBV11-2 to TRBJ1-3; 10 nucleotides agree with TRBD1. CDR3 length equals 14 residues. The germline V gene has CDR1 SGHAT and CDR2 FQNNGV. V lost 6 bases to trimming and J lost 4 bases; unmatched junction nucleotides: 3.

The genes are TRBV6-5 and TRBJ1-1, with D perhaps matching TRBD1 (6 bases). The CDR3 spans 15 residues. The germline V gene encodes CDR1 MNHEY and CDR2 SVGAGI. V shed 0 bases and J shed 3 bases, with 11 bases lying between them. In DNA, the CDR3 is TGTGCCAGCAGTTACTCGCAGGGGAGAGACACTGAAGCTTTCTTT. Protein product: CASSYSQGRDTEAFF.

V gene TRBV28 combines with J gene TRBJ2-2, with D possibly matching TRBD2 (5 bases). V lost 6 bases and J lost 0, with 11 bases in between. Germline assignment: CDR1 MDHEN and CDR2 SYDVKM. This CDR3 is 15 amino acids long. The DNA for the CDR3 is TGTGCCAGCAGCCAAAGCGGTGCGAACACCGGGGAGCTGTTTTTT. This gives the protein CASSQSGANTGELFF.

The chain is built from TRBV19 and TRBJ2-7; a weak D match, TRBD2 (6 bases). Germline values: CDR1 LNHDA, CDR2 SQIVND (reference sequence). V lost 3 bases to trimming and J lost 4 bases, with 7 bases between them. This CDR3 spans 12 amino acids. The CDR3 bases are TGTGCCAGTAGTATTGGAGGGTACGAGCAGTACTTC. Its protein product is CASSIGGYEQYF.

This sequence joins TRBV7-3 and TRBJ1-5, with D possibly matching TRBD1 (6 bases). The germline V gene encodes CDR1 SGHTA and CDR2 FQGTGA. Deletions cut 5 bases from V and 5 bases from J, with 16 bases between. The CDR3 is 15 amino acids. CDR3 nucleotide sequence: TGTGCCAGCAGCGCCAACAGCGAGGGGGATCAGCCCCAGCATTTT. It specifies CASSANSEGDQPQHF.

This clone was picked up one time. V gene TRBV10-3 combines with J gene TRBJ2-1; D is possibly TRBD2 (6 bases). There are 14 residues in the CDR3. Germline V gene data show CDR1 as ENHRY and CDR2 as SYGVKD. The V gene lost 4 bases and the J gene lost 6 bases, with 13 bases spanning the gap. DNA of the CDR3: TGTGCCATCAGTGGGACTACTCGCCGCAATGAGCAGTTCTTC. As protein: CAISGTTRRNEQFF.

Turning to this clone: Within the sample, other DNA sequences also encode this same CDR3. V gene TRBV7-2 combines with J gene TRBJ2-7; 7 nucleotides agree with TRBD2. CDR3 length equals 14 residues. Germline V CDR1 and CDR2: SGHTA, FQGNSA. With V trimmed by 4 bases and J by 0 bases, 3 bases remained unmatched. The CDR3 loop is CASSSSGTSYEQYF. The CDR3 region has the DNA TGTGCCAGCAGCTCGAGCGGGACCTCCTACGAGCAGTACTTC.

The CDR3 loop is CASSQDMGRGRYEQYF. In DNA, the CDR3 is TGCGCCAGCAGCCAAGATATGGGGCGGGGCCGCTACGAGCAGTACTTC. This chain connects TRBV4-3 to TRBJ2-7; a possible D gene is TRBD2 (6 bases). The germline V gene encodes CDR1 LGHNA and CDR2 YSLEER. This CDR3 contains 16 residues. V dropped 0 bases and J dropped 3 bases, with 15 bases sitting between them.

The J gene is TRBJ1-1, the V gene TRBV2; maybe TRBD1 (5 bases). The CDR3 covers 15 residues. Germline-derived CDR1 and CDR2 are SNHLY and FYNNEI. Trimming removed 6 bases at V and 0 bases at J, with 14 bases between. The CDR3 here is CASSLTGTLNTEAFF. CDR3 DNA: TGTGCCAGCAGCCTCACCGGGACTTTGAACACTGAAGCTTTCTTT. The full variable domain, rest sourced from reference TRBV2 and TRBJ1-1, is EPEVTQTPSHQVTQMGQEVILRCVPISNHLYFYWYRQILGQKVEFLVSFYNNEISEKSEIFDDQFSVERPDGSNFTLKIRSTKLEDSAMYFCASSLTGTLNTEAFFGQGTRLTVV.